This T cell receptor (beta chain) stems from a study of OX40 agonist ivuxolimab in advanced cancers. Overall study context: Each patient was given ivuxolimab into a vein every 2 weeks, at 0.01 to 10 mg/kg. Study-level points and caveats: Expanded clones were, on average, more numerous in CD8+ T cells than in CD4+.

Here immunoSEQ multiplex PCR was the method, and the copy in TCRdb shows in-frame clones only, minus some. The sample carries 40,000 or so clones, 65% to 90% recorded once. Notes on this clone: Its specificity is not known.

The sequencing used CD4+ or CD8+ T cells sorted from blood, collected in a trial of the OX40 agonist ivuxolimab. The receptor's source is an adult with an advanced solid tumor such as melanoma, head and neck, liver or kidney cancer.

The CDR3 spells CASSLLGNTIYF. In DNA form, the CDR3 reads TGTGCCAGCAGCTTACTTGGAAACACCATATATTTT. V is TRBV7-9 and J is TRBJ1-3; D not resolved. V lost 2 bases to trimming and J lost 3 bases, with 2 bases between them. The length of the CDR3 is 12 residues. Germline V lookup: CDR1 SEHNR, CDR2 FQNEAQ (reference sequence).